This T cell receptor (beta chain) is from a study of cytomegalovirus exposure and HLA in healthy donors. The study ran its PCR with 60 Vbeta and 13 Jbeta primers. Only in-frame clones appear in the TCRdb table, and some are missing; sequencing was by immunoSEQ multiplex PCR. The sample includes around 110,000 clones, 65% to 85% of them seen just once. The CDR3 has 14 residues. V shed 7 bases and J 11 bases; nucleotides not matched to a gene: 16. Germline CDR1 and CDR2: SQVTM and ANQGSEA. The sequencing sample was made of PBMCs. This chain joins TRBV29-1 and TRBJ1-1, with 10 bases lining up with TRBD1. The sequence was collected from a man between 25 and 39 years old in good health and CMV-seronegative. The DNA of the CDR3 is TGCAGCGCAACCGGGACAGGGGCTCCTTGGGGGGCTTTCTTT. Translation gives CSATGTGAPWGAFF.